Included here is one T cell receptor beta chain sequence, with context. In this sample, this clonotype turned up many times. Its recognized antigen is unknown. Within one base of it there is no much larger clone, and no base qualities were kept. Libraries were constructed by RT-PCR. These reads were obtained on an Illumina HiSeq 2500. TCRdb reprocessed the public reads (quality trimming at Q25 with fastp, clone calling with MiXCR) and kept in-frame beta chains. Entries that share a CDR3 protein sequence are merged under the most common genes and DNA. This sample has about 500,000 distinct CDR3 sequences in its table, and 13% of those were observed once. Jointly, the top ten make up roughly 13% of the sample. This sample was included in a study of response to subunit inactivated influenza vaccine listed by TCRdb under 2018. Describing the broader study: Deep quantitative profiling of the T cell receptor repertoire was used in the study to follow responses to a trivalent subunit inactivated influenza vaccine. Findings and caveats that apply to the study as a whole: According to the authors, only a limited number of new T cells may be recruited by each seasonal influenza vaccination.

This specimen's time point label, interpreted: 45 to 50 days after influenza vaccine administration. For CDR1 and CDR2, the germline V gene lists SGHRS and YFSETQ. V loses 1 base at its end and J loses 5 bases; junction bases beyond the gene matches: 3. The CDR3 sequence holds 14 residues, the cysteine and phenylalanine included. The only DNA kept is the CDR3, 42 bases in frame from the first base. The sample in question was PBMCs from blood, obtained 40 to 50 days after vaccination. The source is a man aged 45 to 65 who received an inactivated influenza vaccine. Donor details come from another sample of the same person, matched by shared clones. The rearrangement combines TRBV5-1 with TRBJ2-5, and TRBD1 aligns with 9 junction nucleotides. The nucleotide sequence is given as TGCGCCAGCAGCTTGTGGACAGGGGACGAGACCCAGTACTTC. Its translation reads: CASSLWTGDETQYF.